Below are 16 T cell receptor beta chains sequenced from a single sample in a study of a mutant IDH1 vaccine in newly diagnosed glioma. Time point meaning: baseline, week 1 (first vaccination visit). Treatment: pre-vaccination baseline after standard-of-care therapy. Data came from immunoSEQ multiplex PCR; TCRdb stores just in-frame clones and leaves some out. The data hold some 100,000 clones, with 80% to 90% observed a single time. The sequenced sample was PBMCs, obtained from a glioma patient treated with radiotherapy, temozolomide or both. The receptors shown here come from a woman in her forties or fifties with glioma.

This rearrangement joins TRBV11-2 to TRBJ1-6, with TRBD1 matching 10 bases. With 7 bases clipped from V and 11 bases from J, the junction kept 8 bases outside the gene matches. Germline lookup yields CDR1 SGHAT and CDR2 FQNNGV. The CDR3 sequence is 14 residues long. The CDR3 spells CASNRGQGVTPLHF. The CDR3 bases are TGTGCCAGCAACCGAGGACAGGGGGTTACACCCCTCCACTTT.

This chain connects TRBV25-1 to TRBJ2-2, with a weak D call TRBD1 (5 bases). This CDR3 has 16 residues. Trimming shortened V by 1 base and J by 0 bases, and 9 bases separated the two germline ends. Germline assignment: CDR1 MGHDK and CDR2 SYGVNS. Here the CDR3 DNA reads TGTGCCAGCAGTGAATCAGGGCGTTCGAACACCGGGGAGCTGTTTTTT. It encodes CASSESGRSNTGELFF.

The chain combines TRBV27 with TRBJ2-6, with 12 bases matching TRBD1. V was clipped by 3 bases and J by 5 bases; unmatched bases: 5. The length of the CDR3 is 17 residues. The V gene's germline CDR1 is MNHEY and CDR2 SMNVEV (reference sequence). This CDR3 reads CASSFGTGGVRANVLTF. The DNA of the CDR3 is TGTGCCAGCAGTTTTGGGACAGGGGGCGTAAGGGCCAACGTCCTGACTTTC.

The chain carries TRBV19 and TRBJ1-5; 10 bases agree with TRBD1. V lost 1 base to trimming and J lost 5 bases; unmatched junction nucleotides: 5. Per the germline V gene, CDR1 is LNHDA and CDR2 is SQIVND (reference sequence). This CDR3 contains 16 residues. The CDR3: CASSIGDRGHHQPQHF. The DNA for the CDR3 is TGTGCCAGTAGTATAGGAGACAGGGGGCATCATCAGCCCCAGCATTTT. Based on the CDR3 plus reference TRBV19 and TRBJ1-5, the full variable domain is DGGITQSPKYLFRKEGQNVTLSCEQNLNHDAMYWYRQDPGQGLRLIYYSQIVNDFQKGDIAEGYSVSREKKESFPLTVTSAQKNPTAFYLCASSIGDRGHHQPQHFGDGTRLSIL.

The CDR3 sequence: CASSQGAAPTEAFF. As DNA, the CDR3 is TGCGCCAGCAGCCAAGGCGCGGCGCCCACTGAAGCTTTCTTT. The genes are TRBV4-1 and TRBJ1-1; D uncertain. V lost 1 base to trimming and J lost 4 bases, with 10 bases between them. CDR3 length: 14 amino acids. Germline lookup yields CDR1 MGHRA and CDR2 YSYEKL.

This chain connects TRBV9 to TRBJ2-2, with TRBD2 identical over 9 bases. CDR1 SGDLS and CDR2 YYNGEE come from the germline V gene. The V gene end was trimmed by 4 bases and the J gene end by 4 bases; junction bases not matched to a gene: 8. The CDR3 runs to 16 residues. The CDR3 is CASSLDSGGLTGELFF. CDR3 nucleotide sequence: TGTGCCAGCAGCTTAGATAGCGGGGGCCTCACCGGGGAGCTGTTTTTT.

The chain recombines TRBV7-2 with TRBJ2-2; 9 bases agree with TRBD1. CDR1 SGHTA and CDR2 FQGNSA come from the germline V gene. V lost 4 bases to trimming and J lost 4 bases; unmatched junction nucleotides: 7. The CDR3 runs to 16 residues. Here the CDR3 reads CASSSPGQGSTGELFF. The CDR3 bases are TGTGCCAGCAGCTCACCAGGACAGGGGAGCACCGGGGAGCTGTTTTTT.

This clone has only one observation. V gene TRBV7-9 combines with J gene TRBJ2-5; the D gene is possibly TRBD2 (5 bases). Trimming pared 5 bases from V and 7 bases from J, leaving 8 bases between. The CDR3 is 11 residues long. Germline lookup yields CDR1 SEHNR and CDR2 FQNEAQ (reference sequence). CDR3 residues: CASSPAGTQYF. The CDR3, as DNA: TGTGCCAGCAGCCCTGCGGGGACCCAGTACTTC.

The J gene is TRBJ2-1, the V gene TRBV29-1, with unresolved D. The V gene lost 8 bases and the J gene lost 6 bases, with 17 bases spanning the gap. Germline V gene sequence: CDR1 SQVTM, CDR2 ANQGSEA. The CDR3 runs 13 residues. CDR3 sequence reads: CSITWPGSNEQFF. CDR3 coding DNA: TGCAGCATAACCTGGCCGGGTAGCAATGAGCAGTTCTTC.

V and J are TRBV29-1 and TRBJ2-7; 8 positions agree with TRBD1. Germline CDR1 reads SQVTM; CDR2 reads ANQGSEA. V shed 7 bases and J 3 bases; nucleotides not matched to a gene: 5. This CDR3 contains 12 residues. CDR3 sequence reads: CSGMDRDYEQYF. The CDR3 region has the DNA TGCAGCGGGATGGACAGGGACTACGAGCAGTACTTC.

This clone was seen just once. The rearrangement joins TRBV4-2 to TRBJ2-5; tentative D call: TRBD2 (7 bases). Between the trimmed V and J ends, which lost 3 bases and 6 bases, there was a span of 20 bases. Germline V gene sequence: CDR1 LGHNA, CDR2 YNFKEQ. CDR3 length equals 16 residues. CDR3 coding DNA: TGTGCCAGCAGCCACGATCATAGGGGGGGCCGAAAGACCCAGTACTTC. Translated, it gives CASSHDHRGGRKTQYF.

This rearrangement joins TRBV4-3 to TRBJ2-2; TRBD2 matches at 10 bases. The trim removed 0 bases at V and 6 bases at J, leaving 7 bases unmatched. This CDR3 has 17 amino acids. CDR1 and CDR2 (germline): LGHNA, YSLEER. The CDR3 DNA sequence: TGCGCCAGCAGCCAAGATAGGCTAGCGGGGGATCCCGGGGAGCTGTTTTTT. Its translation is CASSQDRLAGDPGELFF.

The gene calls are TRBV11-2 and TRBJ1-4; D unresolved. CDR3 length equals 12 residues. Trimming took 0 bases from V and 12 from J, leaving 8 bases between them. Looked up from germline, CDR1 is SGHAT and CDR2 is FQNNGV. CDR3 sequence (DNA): TGTGCCAGCAGCTTAGATAGGAGGGAACTGTTTTTT. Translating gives CASSLDRRELFF. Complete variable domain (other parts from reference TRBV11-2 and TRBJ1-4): EAGVAQSPRYKIIEKRQSVAFWCNPISGHATLYWYQQILGQGPKLLIQFQNNGVVDDSQLPKDRFSAERLKGVDSTLKIQPAKLEDSAVYLCASSLDRRELFFGSGTQLSVL.

CDR3 region: CASSLGRSYEQYF. CDR3 nucleotide sequence: TGTGCCAGCAGCTTAGGGCGCTCCTACGAGCAGTACTTC. This chain connects TRBV11-2 to TRBJ2-7, with D unresolved. V was trimmed by 1 base and J by 0 bases, leaving 4 bases between them. Germline CDR1 reads SGHAT; CDR2 reads FQNNGV. CDR3 length: 13 amino acids.

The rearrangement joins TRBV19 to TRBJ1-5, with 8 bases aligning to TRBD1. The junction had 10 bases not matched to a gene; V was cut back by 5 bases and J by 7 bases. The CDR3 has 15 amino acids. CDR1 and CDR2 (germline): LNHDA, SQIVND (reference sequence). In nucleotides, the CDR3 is TGTGCCAGTAGTTCTCCAGCAGGGGGCGGACAGCCCCAGCATTTT. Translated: CASSSPAGGGQPQHF.

CDR3 nucleotide sequence: TGTGCCAGCAGCGAACACGGACATACTAATTCACCCCTCCACTTT. Translation: CASSEHGHTNSPLHF. V usage is TRBV2 and J usage is TRBJ1-6; maybe TRBD1 (5 bases). V lost 6 bases, J lost 6 bases, and 15 bases lay in between. The CDR3 has 15 amino acids. The germline CDR1 and CDR2 sequences are SNHLY and FYNNEI.